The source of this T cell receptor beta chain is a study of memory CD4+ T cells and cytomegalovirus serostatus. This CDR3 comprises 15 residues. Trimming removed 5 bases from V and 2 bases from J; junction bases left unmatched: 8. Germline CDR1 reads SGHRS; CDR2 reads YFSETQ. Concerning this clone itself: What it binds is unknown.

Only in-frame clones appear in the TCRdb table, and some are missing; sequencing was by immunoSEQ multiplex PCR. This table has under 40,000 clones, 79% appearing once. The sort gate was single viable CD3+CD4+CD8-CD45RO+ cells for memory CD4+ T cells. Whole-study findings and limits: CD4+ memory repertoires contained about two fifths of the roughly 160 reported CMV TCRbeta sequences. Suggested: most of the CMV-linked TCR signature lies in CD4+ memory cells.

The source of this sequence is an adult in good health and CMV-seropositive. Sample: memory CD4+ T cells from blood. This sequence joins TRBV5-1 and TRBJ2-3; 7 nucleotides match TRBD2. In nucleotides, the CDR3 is TGCGCCAGCAGACCTAGGGGAGGGATCACAGATACGCAGTATTTT. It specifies CASRPRGGITDTQYF.